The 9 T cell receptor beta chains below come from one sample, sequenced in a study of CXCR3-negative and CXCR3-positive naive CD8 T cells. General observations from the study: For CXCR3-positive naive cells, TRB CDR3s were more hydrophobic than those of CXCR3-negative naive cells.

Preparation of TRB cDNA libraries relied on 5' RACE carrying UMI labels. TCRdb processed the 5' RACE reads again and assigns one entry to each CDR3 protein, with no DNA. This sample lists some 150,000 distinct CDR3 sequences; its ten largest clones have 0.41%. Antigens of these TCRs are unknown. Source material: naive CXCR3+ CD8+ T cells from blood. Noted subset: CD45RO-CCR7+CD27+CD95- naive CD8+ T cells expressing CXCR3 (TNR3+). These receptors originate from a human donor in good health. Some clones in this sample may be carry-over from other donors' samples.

The chain's CDR3 is CASRQDRGAYEQYF. The chain employs TRBV6-6 and TRBJ2-7; with no DNA, the TCRdb D assignment of TRBD1 cannot be verified. This CDR3 has 14 amino acids. Germline V gene lookup returns CDR1 MNHNY and CDR2 SVGAGI (reference sequence).

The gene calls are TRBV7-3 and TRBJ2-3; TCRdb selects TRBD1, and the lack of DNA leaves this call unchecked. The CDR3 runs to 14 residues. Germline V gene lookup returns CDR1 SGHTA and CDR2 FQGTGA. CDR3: CASSLVPYTDTQYF.

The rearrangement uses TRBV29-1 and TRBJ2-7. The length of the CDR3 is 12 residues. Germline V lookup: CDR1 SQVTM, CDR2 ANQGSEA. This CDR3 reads CSVEHLSGQQYF.

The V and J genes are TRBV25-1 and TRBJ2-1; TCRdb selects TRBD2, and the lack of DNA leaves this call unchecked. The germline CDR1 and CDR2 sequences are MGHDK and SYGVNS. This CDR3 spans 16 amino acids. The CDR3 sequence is CASSETGGANYNEQFF.

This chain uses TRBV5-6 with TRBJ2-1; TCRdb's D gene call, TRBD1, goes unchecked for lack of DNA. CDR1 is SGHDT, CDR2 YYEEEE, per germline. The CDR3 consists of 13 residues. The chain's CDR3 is CASSLTGANEQFF.

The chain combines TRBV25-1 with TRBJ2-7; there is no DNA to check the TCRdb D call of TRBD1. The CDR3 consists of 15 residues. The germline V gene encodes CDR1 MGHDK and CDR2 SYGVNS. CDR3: CASSAAGVGAYEQYF.

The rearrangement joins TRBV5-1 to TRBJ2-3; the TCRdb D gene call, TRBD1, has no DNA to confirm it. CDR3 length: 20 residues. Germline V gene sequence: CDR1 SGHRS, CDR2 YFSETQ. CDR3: CASSLVPMRYGARGGDTQYF.

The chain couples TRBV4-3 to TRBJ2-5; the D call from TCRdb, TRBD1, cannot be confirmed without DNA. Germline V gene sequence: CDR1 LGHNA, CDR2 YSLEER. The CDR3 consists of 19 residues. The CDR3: CASSQDVFSGQGQWETQYF.

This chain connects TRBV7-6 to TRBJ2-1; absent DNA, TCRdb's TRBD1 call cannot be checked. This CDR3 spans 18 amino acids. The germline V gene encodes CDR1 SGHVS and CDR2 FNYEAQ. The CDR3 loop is CASSSPGGSSHINNEQFF.